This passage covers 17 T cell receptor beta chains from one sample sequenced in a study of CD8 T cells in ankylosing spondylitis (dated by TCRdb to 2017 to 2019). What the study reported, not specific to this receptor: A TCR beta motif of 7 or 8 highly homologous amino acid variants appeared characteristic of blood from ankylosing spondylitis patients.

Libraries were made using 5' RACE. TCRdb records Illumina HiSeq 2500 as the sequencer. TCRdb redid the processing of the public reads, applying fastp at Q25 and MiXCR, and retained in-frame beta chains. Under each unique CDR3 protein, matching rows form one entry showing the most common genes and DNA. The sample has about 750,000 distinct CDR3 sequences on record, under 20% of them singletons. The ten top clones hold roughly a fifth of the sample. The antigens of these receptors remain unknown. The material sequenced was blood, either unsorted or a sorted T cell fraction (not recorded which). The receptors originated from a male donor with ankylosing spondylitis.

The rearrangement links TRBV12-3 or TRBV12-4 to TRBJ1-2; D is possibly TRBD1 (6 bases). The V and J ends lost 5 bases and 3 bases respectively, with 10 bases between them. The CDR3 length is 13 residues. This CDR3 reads CASSRTDDYGYTF. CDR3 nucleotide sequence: TGTGCCAGCAGTCGGACAGATGACTATGGCTACACCTTC.

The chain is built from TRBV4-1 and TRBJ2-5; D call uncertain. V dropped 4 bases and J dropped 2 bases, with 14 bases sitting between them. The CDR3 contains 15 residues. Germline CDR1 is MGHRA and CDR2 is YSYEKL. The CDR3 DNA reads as TGCGCCAGCAGCCCCGATTTTGGGCAGCAAGAGACCCAGTACTTC. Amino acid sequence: CASSPDFGQQETQYF.

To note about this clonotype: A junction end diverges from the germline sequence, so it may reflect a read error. In DNA, the CDR3 is TGCGCCAGCAGCCAGGGCAGCCCCAATGAGCTGTTCTTC. Translating gives CASSQGSPNELFF. This chain joins TRBV4-1 and TRBJ2-1, with no clear D. Looked up from germline, CDR1 is MGHRA and CDR2 is YSYEKL. The CDR3 contains 13 residues.

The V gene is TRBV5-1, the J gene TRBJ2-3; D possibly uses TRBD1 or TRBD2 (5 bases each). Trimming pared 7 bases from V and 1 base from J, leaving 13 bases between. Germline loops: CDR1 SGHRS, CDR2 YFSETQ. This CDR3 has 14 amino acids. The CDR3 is CASAQGRGTDTQYF. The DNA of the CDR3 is TGCGCCAGCGCCCAGGGACGGGGCACAGATACGCAGTATTTT. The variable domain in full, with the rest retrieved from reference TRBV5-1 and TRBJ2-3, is KAGVTQTPRYLIKTRGQQVTLSCSPISGHRSVSWYQQTPGQGLQFLFEYFSETQRNKGNFPGRFSGRQFSNSRSEMNVSTLELGDSALYLCASAQGRGTDTQYFGPGTRLTVL.

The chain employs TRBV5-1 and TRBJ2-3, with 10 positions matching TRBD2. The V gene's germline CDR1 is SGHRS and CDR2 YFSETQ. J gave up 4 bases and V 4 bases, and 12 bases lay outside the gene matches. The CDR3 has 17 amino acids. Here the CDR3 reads CASSVGLVAGGADTQYF. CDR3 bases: TGCGCCAGCAGCGTGGGGCTGGTAGCGGGGGGCGCAGATACGCAGTATTTT.

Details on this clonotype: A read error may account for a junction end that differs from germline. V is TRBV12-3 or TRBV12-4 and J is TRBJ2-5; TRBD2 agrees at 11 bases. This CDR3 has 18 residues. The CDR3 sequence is CASSLAGGPSVTGETQYF. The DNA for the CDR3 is TGTGCCAGCAGCTTAGCGGGGGGGCCCTCAGTAACAGGAGAGACCCAGTACTTC.

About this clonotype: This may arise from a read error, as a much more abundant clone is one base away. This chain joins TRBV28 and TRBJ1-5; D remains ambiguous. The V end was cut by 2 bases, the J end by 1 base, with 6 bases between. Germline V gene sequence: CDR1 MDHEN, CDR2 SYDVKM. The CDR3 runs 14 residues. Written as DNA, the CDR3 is TGTGCCAGCAGTTTAAGGTGGAGCAATCAGCCCCAGCATTTT. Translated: CASSLRWSNQPQHF. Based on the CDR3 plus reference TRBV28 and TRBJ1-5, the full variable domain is DVKVTQSSRYLVKRTGEKVFLECVQDMDHENMFWYRQDPGLGLRLIYFSYDVKMKEKGDIPEGYSVSREKKERFSLILESASTNQTSMYLCASSLRWSNQPQHFGDGTRLSIL.

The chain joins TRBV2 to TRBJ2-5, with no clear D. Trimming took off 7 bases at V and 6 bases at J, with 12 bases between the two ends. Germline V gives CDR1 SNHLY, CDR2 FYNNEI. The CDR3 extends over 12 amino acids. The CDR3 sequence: CASKGPTQTQYF. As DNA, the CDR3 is TGTGCCAGCAAGGGCCCAACCCAGACCCAGTACTTC.

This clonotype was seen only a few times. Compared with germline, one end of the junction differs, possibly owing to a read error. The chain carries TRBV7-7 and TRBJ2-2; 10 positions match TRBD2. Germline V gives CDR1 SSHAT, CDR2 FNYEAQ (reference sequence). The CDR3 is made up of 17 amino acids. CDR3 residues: CASSLTSGARNTGELFF. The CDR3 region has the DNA TGTGCTAGCAGCCTCACTAGCGGGGCCCGAAACACCGGGGAGCTGTTTTTT.

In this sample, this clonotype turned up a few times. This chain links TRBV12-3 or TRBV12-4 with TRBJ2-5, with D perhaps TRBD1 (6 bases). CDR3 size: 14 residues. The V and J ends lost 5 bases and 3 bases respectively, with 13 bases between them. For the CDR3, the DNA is TGTGCCAGCAGTCCCACAGGGTTCGAAGAGACCCAGTACTTC. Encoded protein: CASSPTGFEETQYF.

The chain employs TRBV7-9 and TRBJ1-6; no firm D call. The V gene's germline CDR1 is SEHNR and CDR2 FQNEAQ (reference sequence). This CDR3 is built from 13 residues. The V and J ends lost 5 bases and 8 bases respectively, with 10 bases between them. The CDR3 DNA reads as TGTGCCAGCAGCCCCAGCGGGGATTCACCCCTCCACTTT. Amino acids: CASSPSGDSPLHF.

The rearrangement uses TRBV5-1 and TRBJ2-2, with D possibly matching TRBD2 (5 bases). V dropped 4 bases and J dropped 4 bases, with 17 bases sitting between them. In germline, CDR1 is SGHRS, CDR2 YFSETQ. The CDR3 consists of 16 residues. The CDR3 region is CASSGHGVVFTGELFF. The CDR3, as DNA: TGCGCCAGCAGCGGGCACGGGGTAGTGTTCACCGGGGAGCTGTTTTTT.

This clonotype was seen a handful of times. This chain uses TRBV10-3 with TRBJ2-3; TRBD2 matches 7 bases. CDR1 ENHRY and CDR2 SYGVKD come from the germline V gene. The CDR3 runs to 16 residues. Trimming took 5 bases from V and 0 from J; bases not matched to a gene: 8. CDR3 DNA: TGTGCCATCAGTACTATAGCGGGCCGTAGCACAGATACGCAGTATTTT. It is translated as CAISTIAGRSTDTQYF.

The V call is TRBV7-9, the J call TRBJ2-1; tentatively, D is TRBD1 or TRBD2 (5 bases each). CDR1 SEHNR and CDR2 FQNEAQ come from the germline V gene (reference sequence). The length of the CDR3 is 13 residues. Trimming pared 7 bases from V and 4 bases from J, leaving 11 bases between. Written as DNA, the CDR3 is TGTGCCAGCACCCGGGGCGATTACAATGAGCAGTTCTTC. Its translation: CASTRGDYNEQFF.

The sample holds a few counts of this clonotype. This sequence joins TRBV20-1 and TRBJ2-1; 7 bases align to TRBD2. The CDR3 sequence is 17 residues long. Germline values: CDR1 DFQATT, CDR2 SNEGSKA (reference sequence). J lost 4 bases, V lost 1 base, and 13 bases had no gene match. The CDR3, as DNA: TGCAGTGCTAGAGGGTTTCCGGGGCGGGAGCCGTACAATGAGCAGTTCTTC. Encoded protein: CSARGFPGREPYNEQFF.

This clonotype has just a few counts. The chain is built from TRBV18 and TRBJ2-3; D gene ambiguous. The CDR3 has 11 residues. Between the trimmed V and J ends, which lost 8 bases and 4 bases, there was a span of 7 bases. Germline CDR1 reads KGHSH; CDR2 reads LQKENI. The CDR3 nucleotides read TGTGCCAGCCGCTCCGCAGATACGCAGTATTTT. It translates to CASRSADTQYF. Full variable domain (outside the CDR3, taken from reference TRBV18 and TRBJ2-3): NAGVMQNPRHLVRRRGQEARLRCSPMKGHSHVYWYRQLPEEGLKFMVYLQKENIIDESGMPKERFSAEFPKEGPSILRIQQVVRGDSAAYFCASRSADTQYFGPGTRLTVL.

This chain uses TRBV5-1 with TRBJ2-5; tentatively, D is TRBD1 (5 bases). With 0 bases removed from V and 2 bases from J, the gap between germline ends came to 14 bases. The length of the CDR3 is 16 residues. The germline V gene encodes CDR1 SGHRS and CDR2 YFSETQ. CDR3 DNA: TGCGCCAGCAGCTTGGAGCCGCCCAAGGGGCAAGAGACCCAGTACTTC. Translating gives CASSLEPPKGQETQYF.